This T cell receptor beta chain came from a study of post-analysis software for immune sequencing data (dated by TCRdb to the mid-2010s). Describing the broader study: Disease courses on record covered relapsing-remitting, secondary progressive and progressive-relapsing multiple sclerosis, though some patients had no subtype annotation. The patient repertoires were compared against more than 10 previously published healthy control repertoires obtained from donors aged roughly 6 to 25 years. A subset of samples was prepared in parallel using single-end sample barcoding, then pooled and co-amplified after Illumina adapter ligation. Here is what the overall study found, with its caveats: Direct clustering with F measure showed strong co-clustering of samples prepared in the same batch, prompting a batch-effect correction. The control group was slightly older than the multiple sclerosis patient group. Patients showed significantly higher frequencies than controls for a few TRBV segments, among them TRBV5-6, TRBV5-1 and TRBV20-1. Significantly lower normalized Chao1 diversity was found in multiple sclerosis patients than in controls, suggesting substantial peripheral T-cell clonal expansion.

To demonstrate the VDJtools post-analysis software, TCR beta repertoires were profiled from the peripheral blood of more than 10 young patients with multiple sclerosis. The patients with multiple sclerosis were children and adolescents between about 6 and 17 years of age. Library generation was performed with PCR. Sequencing instrument: Illumina HiSeq 2500. To reduce PCR and sequencing biases, unique molecular identifiers were incorporated into the TCR beta cDNA libraries. Roughly 500,000 cDNA molecules were obtained per 1 to 10 million input T cells, so each molecule approximated one T cell. The same protocol used for the earlier healthy control dataset was applied to prepare and sequence the patient libraries. Within a given batch, samples were prepared together, multiplexed and sequenced on the same HiSeq lane. On the study's bioinformatics: MIGEC handled the raw barcoded reads, throwing out single-read molecular identifier groups before consensus assembly and CDR3 extraction. VDJtools was used for post-analysis of the clonotype tables, with diversity normalized by down-sampling every dataset to the smallest sample size. Repertoire overlap clustering matched CDR3 amino acid but not nucleotide sequences to correct batch-related cross-sample contamination. TCRdb applied fastp at Q25 and MiXCR to the public reads, then kept only in-frame beta chains. Each entry is one CDR3 protein sequence, shown with its most common DNA and genes. Clone size and V and J calls follow TCRdb, not the original study. This sample gives about 820,000 distinct CDR3 sequences in total; roughly half of them show up just once. 4.6% of the sample is in the top ten clones.

Concerning this clonotype: The specificity of this receptor is unknown. Base qualities are not provided; no much larger clone lies one nucleotide away.

The CDR3 runs 19 residues from the cysteine to the phenylalanine. Kept here is only the CDR3 DNA, which spans 57 bases and is read in frame from base 1. At the junction V is shortened by 4 bases and J by 4 bases; bases outside the gene matches: 10. Taken from the germline V gene, the CDR1 and CDR2 loops are SGHRS and YFSETQ. What was sequenced was blood. In this chain, TRBV5-1 is recombined with TRBJ2-2, with 16 middle bases fitting TRBD2. This receptor was identified in a girl aged 5-17 years with multiple sclerosis. The nucleotide sequence reads TGCGCCAGCAGCCGCGGGACTAGCGGGAGGGCCTACCGCACCGGGGAGCTGTTTTTT. It specifies CASSRGTSGRAYRTGELFF.